These 20 T cell receptor beta chains were sequenced from one sample in a study of T cells after yellow fever vaccination. One entry per CDR3 protein results from TCRdb running MiXCR on the 5' RACE reads. The sample lists about 50,000 distinct CDR3 sequences, less than 9% seen once, with around 28% in the top ten. The specimen comprised CD8+ T cells sorted from PBMCs, sampled less than 16 days after the first yellow fever vaccination. These receptor sequences come from a man aged 18 to 29 who received the YFV17D yellow fever vaccine.

For this clonotype: A read error is possible here, since a much larger clone lies one base away. V is TRBV3-1 and J is TRBJ2-5; the D gene is possibly TRBD2 (6 bases). CDR1 is LGHDT and CDR2 is YNNKEL in the germline V gene (reference sequence). The CDR3 consists of 18 residues. V was clipped by 10 bases and J by 0 bases, with 27 bases between them. The CDR3 coding sequence is TGTGCCATCGCGGGGAGACTAGGAGTGACGGAGTACCAAGAGACCCAGTACTTC. It translates to CAIAGRLGVTEYQETQYF.

In regard to this clonotype: With a much larger clone just one base away, this may be a read error. The chain has TRBV3-1 and TRBJ2-2, with D uncertain. Trimming cost V 0 bases and J 6 bases, with 20 bases left between them. The germline V gene encodes CDR1 LGHDT and CDR2 YNNKEL (reference sequence). This CDR3 spans 18 amino acids. The CDR3 sequence: CASSQDALFRPRAGELFF. CDR3 in DNA: TGTGCCAGCAGCCAAGACGCCCTATTTCGGCCAAGAGCCGGGGAGCTGTTTTTT.

This clonotype appeared many times. The chain couples TRBV4-3 to TRBJ1-1, with no clear D. The V gene lost 0 bases and the J gene lost 5 bases, with 10 bases spanning the gap. Per germline, CDR1 LGHNA and CDR2 YSLEER. The CDR3 is made up of 14 amino acids. The CDR3 loop is CASSQEKGWTEAFF. Written as DNA, the CDR3 is TGCGCCAGCAGCCAAGAAAAGGGTTGGACTGAAGCTTTCTTT.

The sample holds many counts of this clonotype. V usage is TRBV10-3 and J usage is TRBJ2-1; D remains ambiguous. The germline CDR1 and CDR2 sequences are ENHRY and SYGVKD. This CDR3 has 14 residues. Trimming cost V 8 bases and J 0 bases, with 11 bases left between them. The CDR3 spells CAIRAPSSYNEQFF. The CDR3 region has the DNA TGTGCCATCCGGGCCCCGAGCTCCTACAATGAGCAGTTCTTC.

This clonotype showed up many times. V usage is TRBV27 and J usage is TRBJ1-2; 7 bases fit TRBD1. J lost 7 bases, V lost 2 bases, and 4 bases had no gene match. Germline-derived CDR1 and CDR2 are MNHEY and SMNVEV (reference sequence). CDR3 length: 13 residues. This CDR3 is CASSLTGEGGYTF. In nucleotides, the CDR3 is TGTGCCAGCAGTTTAACAGGGGAGGGTGGCTACACCTTC.

This clonotype appeared many times. V is TRBV12-3 or TRBV12-4 and J is TRBJ2-3; maybe TRBD2 (6 bases). Deletions cut 5 bases from V and 5 bases from J, with 8 bases between. This CDR3 has 12 residues. The CDR3 sequence is CASSTAGDTQYF. Here the CDR3 DNA reads TGTGCCAGCAGTACAGCGGGAGATACGCAGTATTTT.

This clonotype appeared many times. The J gene is TRBJ2-5, the V gene TRBV12-3 or TRBV12-4; D might be TRBD2 (5 bases). Trimming removed 6 bases from V and 4 bases from J, with 12 bases in between. The CDR3 runs 13 residues. CDR3 nucleotides: TGTGCCAGCAGCCCCTCTGCGGGAGAGACCCAGTACTTC. The encoded protein is CASSPSAGETQYF.

The V call is TRBV19, the J call TRBJ1-1, with 8 positions matching TRBD1. The CDR3 extends over 12 amino acids. Trimming removed 9 bases from V and 5 bases from J; junction bases left unmatched: 5. The germline V gene encodes CDR1 LNHDA and CDR2 SQIVND (reference sequence). In nucleotides, the CDR3 is TGTGCCAGCGGGACAGGATTAACTGAAGCTTTCTTT. It yields the protein CASGTGLTEAFF.

This clonotype occurred a few times. The chain uses TRBV20-1 and TRBJ2-1; possible D gene TRBD2, 5 bases. There are 18 residues in the CDR3. The ends were cut back, 1 base at V and 1 base at J, with 20 bases in the middle. CDR1 is DFQATT, CDR2 SNEGSKA, per germline (reference sequence). The CDR3 sequence: CSARGGNEILASYNEQFF. CDR3 sequence (DNA): TGCAGTGCTAGAGGTGGGAACGAAATCCTAGCTTCCTACAATGAGCAGTTCTTC.

The rearrangement joins TRBV12-3 or TRBV12-4 to TRBJ2-1, with a tentative D call TRBD2 (6 bases). Trimming stripped 6 bases from V and 0 bases from J, with 15 bases between. This CDR3 has 16 residues. The CDR3 spells CASSLGLPSSYNEQFF. CDR3 nucleotides: TGTGCCAGCAGCCTGGGACTTCCGAGCTCCTACAATGAGCAGTTCTTC.

There are many counts of this clonotype. This rearrangement joins TRBV12-3 or TRBV12-4 to TRBJ2-1; TRBD2 agrees at 9 bases. CDR3 length: 14 amino acids. The trim removed 6 bases at V and 6 bases at J, leaving 6 bases unmatched. The CDR3 loop is CASSRGLAINEQFF. The CDR3 nucleotides read TGTGCCAGCAGCCGAGGACTAGCGATCAATGAGCAGTTCTTC.

This clonotype was detected many times. This chain joins TRBV29-1 and TRBJ2-2, with D possibly matching TRBD1 (6 bases). The germline V gene has CDR1 SQVTM and CDR2 ANQGSEA. V lost 6 bases, J lost 1 base, and 6 bases lay in between. The CDR3 consists of 12 residues. The CDR3 DNA sequence: TGCAGCGTACAGGGGAACACCGGGGAGCTGTTTTTT. Translated: CSVQGNTGELFF.

In this sample, this clonotype turned up many times. The chain recombines TRBV14 with TRBJ2-1; TRBD1 aligns across 9 bases. The CDR3 spans 17 residues. The germline V gene encodes CDR1 SGHDN and CDR2 FVKESK. J gave up 5 bases and V 3 bases, and 11 bases lay outside the gene matches. The CDR3 nucleotides read TGTGCCAGCAGCCAGGCCTATAGGGACAGGGCCCACAATGAGCAGTTCTTC. Encoded protein: CASSQAYRDRAHNEQFF.

This clonotype showed up many times. This chain uses TRBV25-1 with TRBJ2-3; the D call may be TRBD1 or TRBD2 (7 bases each). V was cut by 6 bases and J by 4 bases, with 14 bases left in between. This CDR3 has 14 residues. CDR1 is MGHDK, CDR2 SYGVNS, per germline. The CDR3 DNA reads TGTGCCAGCAGAATACAGGGGAGGGCAGATACGCAGTATTTT. Its protein is CASRIQGRADTQYF.

This clonotype was found many times. V and J are TRBV12-3 or TRBV12-4 and TRBJ2-1, with unresolved D. The CDR3 covers 13 residues. The V and J ends lost 3 bases and 6 bases respectively, with 9 bases between them. The DNA of the CDR3 is TGTGCCAGCAGTTTTGGTGCCGGCAATGAGCAGTTCTTC. It specifies CASSFGAGNEQFF.

The gene calls are TRBV5-4 and TRBJ2-1; a weak D match, TRBD2 (5 bases). The CDR3 is made up of 15 amino acids. V was shortened by 6 bases and J by 2 bases, with 15 bases between the two germline ends. Germline V gene sequence: CDR1 SGHNT, CDR2 YYREEE (reference sequence). In DNA, the CDR3 is TGTGCCAGCACCGTCTCCGAGGGAACCTACAATGAGCAGTTCTTC. This encodes CASTVSEGTYNEQFF.

The table lists this clonotype with many counts. The chain recombines TRBV4-1 with TRBJ1-2; 8 bases map to TRBD1. The CDR3 runs to 16 residues. The germline gives CDR1 MGHRA, CDR2 YSYEKL. J was trimmed by 5 bases and V by 1 base; bases with no gene match: 9. CDR3 bases: TGCGCCAGCAGCCAAGTTCAATCGGGACAGGAGTATGGCTACACCTTC. Amino acid sequence: CASSQVQSGQEYGYTF.

This clonotype was seen repeatedly, ten times or more. Mismatch with germline at one junction end may stem from a read error. The CDR3 reads CASSLAGQIDEQFF. In DNA, the CDR3 is TGTGCCAGCAGTCTAGCCGGACAGATCGATGAGCAGTTCTTC. The chain links TRBV12-3 or TRBV12-4 to TRBJ2-1, with TRBD1 as a possible D gene (6 bases). The CDR3 sequence is 14 residues long.

Points on this clonotype: Just one base apart from a much larger clone, this may be a read error. The chain is built from TRBV12-3 or TRBV12-4 and TRBJ1-1; D may be TRBD1 (5 bases). CDR3 length: 13 residues. The CDR3 nucleotides are TGTGCCAGCAAGAAAGGGGTGAAGACTGAAGCTTTCTTT. Protein sequence: CASKKGVKTEAFF.

At least ten counts were recorded for this clonotype. The J gene is TRBJ2-3, the V gene TRBV18; possible D gene TRBD2, 6 bases. CDR3 size: 14 residues. V dropped 2 bases and J dropped 2 bases, with 8 bases sitting between them. Germline loops: CDR1 KGHSH, CDR2 LQKENI. CDR3 in amino acids: CASSPTSFTDTQYF. For the CDR3, the DNA is TGTGCCAGCTCACCAACTAGCTTCACAGATACGCAGTATTTT.